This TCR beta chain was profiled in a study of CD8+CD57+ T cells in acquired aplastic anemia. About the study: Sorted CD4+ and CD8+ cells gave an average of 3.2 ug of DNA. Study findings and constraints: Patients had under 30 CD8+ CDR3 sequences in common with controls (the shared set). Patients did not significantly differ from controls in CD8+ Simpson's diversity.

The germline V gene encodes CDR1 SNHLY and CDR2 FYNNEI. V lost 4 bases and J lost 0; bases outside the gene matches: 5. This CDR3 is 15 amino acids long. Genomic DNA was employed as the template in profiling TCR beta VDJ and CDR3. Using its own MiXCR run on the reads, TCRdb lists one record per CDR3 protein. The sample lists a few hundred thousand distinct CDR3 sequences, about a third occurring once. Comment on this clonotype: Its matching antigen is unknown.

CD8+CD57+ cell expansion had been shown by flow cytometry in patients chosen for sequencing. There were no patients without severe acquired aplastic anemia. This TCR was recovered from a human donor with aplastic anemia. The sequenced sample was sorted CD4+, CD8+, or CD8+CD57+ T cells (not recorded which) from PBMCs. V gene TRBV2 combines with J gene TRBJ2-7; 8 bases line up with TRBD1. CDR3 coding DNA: TGTGCCAGCAGTGCCAACCAGGGGGCCTCCTACGAGCAGTACTTC. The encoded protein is CASSANQGASYEQYF.